The 2 T cell receptor beta chains below come from one sample, sequenced in a study of blood T cell repertoires in COVID-19. Measured with immunoSEQ multiplex PCR; TCRdb has only the in-frame clones, and not every one. There are 30,000 to 40,000 clones in the sample; around 87% occur only once, and about 64% lies in the top ten. The sequencing input was peripheral blood. The receptors stem from a man between 65 and 85 years old with acute or convalescent COVID-19.

J is TRBJ2-5 and V is TRBV19, with D perhaps TRBD1 (6 bases). The CDR3 runs 15 residues. V lost 6 bases and J lost 5, with 19 bases in between. Germline V gene data show CDR1 as LNHDA and CDR2 as SQIVND (reference sequence). The chain's CDR3 is CASSAQGPTRETQYF. In nucleotides, the CDR3 is TGTGCCAGTAGCGCACAGGGACCAACTAGGGAGACCCAGTACTTC.

This chain links TRBV25-1 with TRBJ1-6; no clear D gene. The CDR3 totals 13 residues. The V end lost 7 bases, the J end lost 6 bases, and 10 bases lay between the germline ends. Germline CDR1 reads MGHDK; CDR2 reads SYGVNS. In DNA, the CDR3 is TGTGCCAGCACCTTGGAGTTTAATTCACCCCTCCACTTT. Its translation is CASTLEFNSPLHF.